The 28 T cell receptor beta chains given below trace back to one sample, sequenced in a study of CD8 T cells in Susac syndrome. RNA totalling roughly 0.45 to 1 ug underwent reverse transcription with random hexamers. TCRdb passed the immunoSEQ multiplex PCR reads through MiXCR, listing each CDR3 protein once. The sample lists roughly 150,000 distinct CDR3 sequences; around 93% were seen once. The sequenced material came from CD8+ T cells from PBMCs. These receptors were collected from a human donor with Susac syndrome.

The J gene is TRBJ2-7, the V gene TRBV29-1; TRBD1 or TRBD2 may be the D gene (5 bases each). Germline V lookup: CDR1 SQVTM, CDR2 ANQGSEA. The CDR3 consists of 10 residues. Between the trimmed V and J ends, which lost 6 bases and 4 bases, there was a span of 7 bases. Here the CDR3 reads CSVRGYEQYF. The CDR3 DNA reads TGCAGCGTGAGGGGTTACGAGCAGTACTTC.

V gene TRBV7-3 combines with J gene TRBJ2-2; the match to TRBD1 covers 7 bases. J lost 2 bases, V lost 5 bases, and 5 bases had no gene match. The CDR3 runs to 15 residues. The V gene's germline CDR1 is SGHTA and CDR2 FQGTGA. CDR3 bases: TGTGCCAGCAGCCCAACAGGGGCAAACACCGGGGAGCTGTTTTTT. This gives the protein CASSPTGANTGELFF.

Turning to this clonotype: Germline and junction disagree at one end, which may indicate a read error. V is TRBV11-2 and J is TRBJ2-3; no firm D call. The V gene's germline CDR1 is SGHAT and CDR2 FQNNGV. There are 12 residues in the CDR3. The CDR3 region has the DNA TGTGCCAGCAGCCCTTCGGGCCCTCCAGTCGATTTT. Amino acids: CASSPSGPPVDF. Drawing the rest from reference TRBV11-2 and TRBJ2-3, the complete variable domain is EAGVAQSPRYKIIEKRQSVAFWCNPISGHATLYWYQQILGQGPKLLIQFQNNGVVDDSQLPKDRFSAERLKGVDSTLKIQPAKLEDSAVYLCASSPSGPPVDFGPGTRLTVL.

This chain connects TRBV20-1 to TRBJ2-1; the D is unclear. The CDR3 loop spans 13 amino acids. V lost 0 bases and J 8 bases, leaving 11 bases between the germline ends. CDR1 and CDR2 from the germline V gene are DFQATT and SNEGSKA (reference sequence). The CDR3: CSARDPHRDEQFF. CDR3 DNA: TGCAGTGCTAGAGATCCCCACAGAGATGAGCAGTTCTTC.

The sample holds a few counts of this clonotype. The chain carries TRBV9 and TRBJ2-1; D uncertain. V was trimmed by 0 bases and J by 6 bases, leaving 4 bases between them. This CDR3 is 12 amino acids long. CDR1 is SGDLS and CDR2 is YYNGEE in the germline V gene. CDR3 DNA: TGTGCCAGCAGCGTAGGTCCCAATGAGCAGTTCTTC. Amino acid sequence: CASSVGPNEQFF.

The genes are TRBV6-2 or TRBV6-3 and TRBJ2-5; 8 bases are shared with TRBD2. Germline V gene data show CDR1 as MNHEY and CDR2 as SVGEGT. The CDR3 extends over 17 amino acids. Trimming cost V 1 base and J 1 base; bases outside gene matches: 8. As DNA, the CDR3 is TGTGCCAGCAGTTACTTCGTGCTAGCGGGCCGCCAAGAGACCCAGTACTTC. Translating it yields CASSYFVLAGRQETQYF.

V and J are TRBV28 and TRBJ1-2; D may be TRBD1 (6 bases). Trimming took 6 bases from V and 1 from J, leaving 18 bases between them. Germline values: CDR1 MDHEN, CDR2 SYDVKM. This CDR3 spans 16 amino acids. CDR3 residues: CASRGGLRINNYGYTF. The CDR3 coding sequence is TGTGCCAGCAGAGGGGGGCTGAGAATCAATAACTATGGCTACACCTTC.

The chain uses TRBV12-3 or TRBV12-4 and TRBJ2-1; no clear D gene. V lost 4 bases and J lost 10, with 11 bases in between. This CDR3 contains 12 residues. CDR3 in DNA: TGTGCCAGCAGTTCCAGCTTCGAGGAGCAGTTCTTC. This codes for CASSSSFEEQFF.

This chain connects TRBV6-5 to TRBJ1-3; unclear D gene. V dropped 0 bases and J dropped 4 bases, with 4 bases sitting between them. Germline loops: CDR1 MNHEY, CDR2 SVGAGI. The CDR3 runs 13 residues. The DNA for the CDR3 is TGTGCCAGCAGTTACTCATTGGGAAACACCATATATTTT. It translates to CASSYSLGNTIYF.

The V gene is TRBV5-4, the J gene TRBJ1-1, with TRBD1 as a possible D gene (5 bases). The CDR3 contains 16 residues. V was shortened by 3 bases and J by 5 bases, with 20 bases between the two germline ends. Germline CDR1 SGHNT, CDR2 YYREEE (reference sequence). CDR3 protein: CASSSGPLPTRTEAFF. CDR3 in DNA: TGTGCCAGCAGCTCGGGACCCCTGCCTACCCGGACTGAAGCTTTCTTT. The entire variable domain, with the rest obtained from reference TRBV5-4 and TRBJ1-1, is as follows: ETGVTQSPTHLIKTRGQQVTLRCSSQSGHNTVSWYQQALGQGPQFIFQYYREEENGRGNFPPRFSGLQFPNYSSELNVNALELDDSALYLCASSSGPLPTRTEAFFGQGTRLTVV.

CDR3 sequence: CASSLPSSGANVLTF. Written as DNA, the CDR3 is TGTGCCAGCAGTTTACCGAGCTCTGGGGCCAACGTCCTGACTTTC. The chain has TRBV27 and TRBJ2-6; no firm D call. V gave up 2 bases and J gave up 0 bases, with 5 bases separating them. The CDR3 is made up of 15 amino acids. Looked up from germline, CDR1 is MNHEY and CDR2 is SMNVEV (reference sequence).

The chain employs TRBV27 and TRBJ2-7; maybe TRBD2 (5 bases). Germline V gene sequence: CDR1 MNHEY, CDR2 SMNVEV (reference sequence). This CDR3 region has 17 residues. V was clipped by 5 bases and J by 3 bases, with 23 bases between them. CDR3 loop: CASSPDRRGLKGYEQYF. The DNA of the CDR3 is TGTGCCAGCAGTCCTGATCGCCGCGGGCTCAAGGGCTACGAGCAGTACTTC.

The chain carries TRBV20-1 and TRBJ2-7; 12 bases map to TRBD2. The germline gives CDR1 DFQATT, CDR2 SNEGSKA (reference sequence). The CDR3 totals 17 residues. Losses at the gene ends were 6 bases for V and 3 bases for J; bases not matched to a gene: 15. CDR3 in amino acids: CSASGYGEGLAGYEQYF. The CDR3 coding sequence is TGCAGTGCCAGTGGTTACGGTGAGGGACTAGCGGGCTACGAGCAGTACTTC.

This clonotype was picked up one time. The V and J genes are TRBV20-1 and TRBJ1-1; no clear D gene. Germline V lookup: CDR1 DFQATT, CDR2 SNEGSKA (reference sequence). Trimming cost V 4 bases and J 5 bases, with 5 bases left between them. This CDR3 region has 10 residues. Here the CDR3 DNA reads TGCAGTGCTACGGGTACTGAAGCTTTCTTT. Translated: CSATGTEAFF.

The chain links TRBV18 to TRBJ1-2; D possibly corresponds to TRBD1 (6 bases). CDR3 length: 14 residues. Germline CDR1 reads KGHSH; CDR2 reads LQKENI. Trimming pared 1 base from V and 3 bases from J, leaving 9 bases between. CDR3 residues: CASSPRSGDYGYTF. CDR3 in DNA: TGTGCCAGCTCACCACGGTCAGGGGACTATGGCTACACCTTC.

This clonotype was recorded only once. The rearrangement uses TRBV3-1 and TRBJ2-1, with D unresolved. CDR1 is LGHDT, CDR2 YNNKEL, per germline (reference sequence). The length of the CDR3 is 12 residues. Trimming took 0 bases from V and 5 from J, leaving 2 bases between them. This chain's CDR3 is CASSQENNEQFF. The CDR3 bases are TGTGCCAGCAGCCAAGAAAACAATGAGCAGTTCTTC.

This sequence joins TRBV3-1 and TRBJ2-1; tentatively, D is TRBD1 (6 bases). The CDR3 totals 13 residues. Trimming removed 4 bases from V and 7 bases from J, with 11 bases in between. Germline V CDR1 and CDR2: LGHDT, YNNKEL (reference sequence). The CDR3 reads CASSLSQGNEQFF. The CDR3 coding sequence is TGTGCCAGCAGCCTTAGTCAGGGGAATGAGCAGTTCTTC.

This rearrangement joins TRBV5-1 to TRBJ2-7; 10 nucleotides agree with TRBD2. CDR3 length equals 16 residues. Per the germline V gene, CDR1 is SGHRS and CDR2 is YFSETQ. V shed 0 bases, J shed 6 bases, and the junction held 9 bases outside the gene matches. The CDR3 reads CASSLGQLAGSLEQYF. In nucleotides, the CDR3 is TGCGCCAGCAGCTTGGGCCAACTAGCGGGAAGTCTCGAGCAGTACTTC.

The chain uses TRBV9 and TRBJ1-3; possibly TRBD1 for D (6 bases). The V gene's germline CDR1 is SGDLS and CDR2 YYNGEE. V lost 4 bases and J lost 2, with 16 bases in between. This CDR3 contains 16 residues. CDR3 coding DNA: TGTGCCAGCAGCCCCGGTACAGGGATTGCTGGAAACACCATATATTTT. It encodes CASSPGTGIAGNTIYF.

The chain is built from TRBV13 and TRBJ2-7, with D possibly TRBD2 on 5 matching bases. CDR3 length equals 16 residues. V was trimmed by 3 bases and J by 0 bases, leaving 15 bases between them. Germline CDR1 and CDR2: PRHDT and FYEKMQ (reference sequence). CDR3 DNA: TGTGCCAGCAGCTTTCAGGCGGGCGCGAGCTCCTACGAGCAGTACTTC. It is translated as CASSFQAGASSYEQYF. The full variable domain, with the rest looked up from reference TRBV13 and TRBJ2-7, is AAGVIQSPRHLIKEKRETATLKCYPIPRHDTVYWYQQGPGQDPQFLISFYEKMQSDKGSIPDRFSAQQFSDYHSELNMSSLELGDSALYFCASSFQAGASSYEQYFGPGTRLTVT.

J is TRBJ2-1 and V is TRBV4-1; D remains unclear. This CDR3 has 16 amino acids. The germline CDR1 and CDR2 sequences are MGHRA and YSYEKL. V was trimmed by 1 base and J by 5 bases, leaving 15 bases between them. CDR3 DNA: TGCGCCAGCAGCCAAGCTCAATTAGGGAAACACAATGAGCAGTTCTTC. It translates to CASSQAQLGKHNEQFF.

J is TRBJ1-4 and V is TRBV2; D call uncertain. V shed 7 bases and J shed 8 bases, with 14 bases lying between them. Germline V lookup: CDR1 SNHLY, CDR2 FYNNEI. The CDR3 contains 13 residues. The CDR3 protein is CASTRDILEKLFF. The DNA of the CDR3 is TGTGCCAGCACGCGAGACATTCTAGAAAAACTGTTTTTT.

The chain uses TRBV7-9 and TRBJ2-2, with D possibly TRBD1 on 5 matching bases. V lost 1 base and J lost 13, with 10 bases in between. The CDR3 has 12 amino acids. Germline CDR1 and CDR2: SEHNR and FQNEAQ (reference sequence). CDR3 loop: CASSLVGHGLFF. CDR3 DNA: TGTGCCAGCAGCTTAGTGGGGCACGGGCTGTTTTTT.

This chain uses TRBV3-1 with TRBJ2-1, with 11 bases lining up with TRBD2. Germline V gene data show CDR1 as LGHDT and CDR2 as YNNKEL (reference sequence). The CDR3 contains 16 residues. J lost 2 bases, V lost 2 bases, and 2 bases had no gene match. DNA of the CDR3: TGTGCCAGCAGCCAAAGACTAGCGGGAACCTACAATGAGCAGTTCTTC. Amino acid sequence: CASSQRLAGTYNEQFF.

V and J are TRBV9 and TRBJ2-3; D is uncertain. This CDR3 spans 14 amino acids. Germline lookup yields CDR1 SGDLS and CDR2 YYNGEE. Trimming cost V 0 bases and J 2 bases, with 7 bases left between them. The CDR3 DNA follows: TGTGCCAGCAGCGTAGAGGGAAACACAGATACGCAGTATTTT. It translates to CASSVEGNTDTQYF.

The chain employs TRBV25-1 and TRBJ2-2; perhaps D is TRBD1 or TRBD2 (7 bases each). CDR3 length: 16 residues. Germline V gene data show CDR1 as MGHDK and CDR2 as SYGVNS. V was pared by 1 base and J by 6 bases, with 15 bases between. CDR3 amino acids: CASSELGEGASGELFF. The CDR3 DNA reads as TGTGCCAGCAGTGAATTGGGGGAGGGGGCGTCCGGGGAGCTGTTTTTT.

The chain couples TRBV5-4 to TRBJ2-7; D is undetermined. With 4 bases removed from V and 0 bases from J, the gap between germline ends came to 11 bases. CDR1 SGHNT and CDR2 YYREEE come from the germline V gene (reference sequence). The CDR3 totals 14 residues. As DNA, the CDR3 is TGTGCCAGCAGCACCTTGGCGTCCTCCTACGAGCAGTACTTC. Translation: CASSTLASSYEQYF.

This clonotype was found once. The CDR3 DNA reads as TGTGCCACCAGCAGAGTGACACGGGAGGGCTCCTACAATGAGCAGTTCTTC. This gives the protein CATSRVTREGSYNEQFF. The rearrangement joins TRBV15 to TRBJ2-1; 8 bases line up with TRBD2. Per the germline V gene, CDR1 is LNHNV and CDR2 is YYDKDF (reference sequence). J gave up 0 bases and V 1 base, and 5 bases lay outside the gene matches. The CDR3 contains 17 residues.